The entry that follows covers one T cell receptor (beta chain) sequence. The germline gives CDR1 MNHEY, CDR2 SVGAGI. The V segment lost 4 bases and the J segment 2 bases; nucleotides outside the gene matches: 4. This CDR3 contains 16 residues. As processed by the authors: Amplification from reference gene primers served as the basis for estimated nucleated cell counts. Libraries were prepared by immunoSEQ multiplex PCR; TCRdb keeps only in-frame clonotypes and omits some of them. V and J calls and clone size are copied from that table; D and trimming were computed from the DNA. The sample lists about 160,000 clones; around 81% were seen once. The entry originates in a study of blood T cell repertoires in COVID-19. The overall study: Acute and convalescent COVID-19 specimens originated in the United States, Italy and Spain.

Sequencing was done on a sample of peripheral blood. The chain employs TRBV6-5 and TRBJ2-1; 11 positions match TRBD1. The origin of this receptor is a man aged 60 to 69 with active or convalescent COVID-19. DNA of the CDR3: TGTGCCAGCAGTTCGCCGGGACAGGGGGCCTACAATGAGCAGTTCTTC. Its translation: CASSSPGQGAYNEQFF.